The clone carrying this TCR beta chain occurred once. This may come from a read error, since a much larger clone is one base off. The CDR3 runs 15 residues. Germline V gene lookup returns CDR1 SGHTA and CDR2 FQGNSA. This entry belongs to a study of blood T cells in healthy people across ages. Alongside a J-beta primer mix, a sample-barcoded 5' primer served in a second PCR lasting about 7 to 12 cycles. TCRdb processed the 5' RACE reads anew with MiXCR; each CDR3 protein has one entry. The sample has around 1,500,000 distinct CDR3 sequences, under 30% seen once. The sequenced sample consisted of blood. The source is a woman aged 25-40 years in good health. This chain connects TRBV7-2 to TRBJ2-7; D gene ambiguous. CDR3 DNA: TGTGCCAGCACCAAGGGTAGGGCTAAAGGCTACGAGCGGTACTTC. This codes for CASTKGRAKGYERYF.